The 20 T cell receptor beta chains below come from one sample, sequenced in a study of T cells in localized non-small cell lung cancer. Sequenced by immunoSEQ multiplex PCR; TCRdb stores in-frame clones only, minus some. The table shows tens of thousands of clones, with 90% to 95% occurring only once. The sequences come from peripheral blood, collected before any cancer treatment. These receptor sequences come from a man between 40 and 75 years old with stage I lung adenocarcinoma.

The chain employs TRBV7-2 and TRBJ2-7; 8 bases match TRBD1. This CDR3 is 14 amino acids long. Germline V gene sequence: CDR1 SGHTA, CDR2 FQGNSA. J gave up 1 base and V 6 bases, and 5 bases lay outside the gene matches. The CDR3: CASRGDRSSYEQYF. The CDR3 DNA follows: TGTGCCAGCAGAGGGGACAGGAGTTCCTACGAGCAGTACTTC.

The chain couples TRBV5-1 to TRBJ2-5; D may be TRBD1 or TRBD2 (5 bases each). The CDR3 extends over 18 amino acids. CDR1 is SGHRS and CDR2 is YFSETQ in the germline V gene. V lost 0 bases and J 1 base, leaving 19 bases between the germline ends. The CDR3 region is CASSLAQLGPYIQETQYF. The CDR3 nucleotides are TGCGCCAGCAGCTTGGCGCAACTGGGACCTTATATCCAAGAGACCCAGTACTTC.

The CDR3 spells CASSQGNTIYF. As DNA, the CDR3 is TGTGCCAGCAGCCAAGGAAACACCATATATTTT. The chain links TRBV6-5 to TRBJ1-3, with no clear D. Trimming removed 6 bases from V and 4 bases from J, with 4 bases in between. The CDR3 loop spans 11 amino acids. CDR1 is MNHEY and CDR2 is SVGAGI in the germline V gene.

The V gene is TRBV9, the J gene TRBJ2-5, with 7 bases matching TRBD2. The germline V gene encodes CDR1 SGDLS and CDR2 YYNGEE. With V trimmed by 1 base and J by 5 bases, 8 bases remained unmatched. This CDR3 region has 15 residues. As DNA, the CDR3 is TGTGCCAGCAGCGTATTAGCGCGGGAGATGGAGACCCAGTACTTC. The encoded protein is CASSVLAREMETQYF.

The rearrangement links TRBV7-3 to TRBJ2-2; 7 bases are a match to TRBD2. The germline V gene has CDR1 SGHTA and CDR2 FQGTGA. This CDR3 is built from 16 residues. The V and J ends lost 5 bases and 3 bases, in that order; junction bases with no gene match: 9. CDR3 in amino acids: CASSPRGGMDTGELFF. CDR3 DNA sequence: TGTGCCAGCAGCCCCCGGGGAGGGATGGACACCGGGGAGCTGTTTTTT. Filled out from reference TRBV7-3 and TRBJ2-2, the complete variable domain reads GAGVSQTPSNKVTEKGKYVELRCDPISGHTALYWYRQSLGQGPEFLIYFQGTGAADDSGLPNDRFFAVRPEGSVSTLKIQRTERGDSAVYLCASSPRGGMDTGELFFGEGSRLTVL.

This chain joins TRBV4-1 and TRBJ1-5; D gene ambiguous. Germline V gives CDR1 MGHRA, CDR2 YSYEKL. The CDR3 spans 13 residues. With 4 bases removed from V and 6 bases from J, the gap between germline ends came to 10 bases. This CDR3 reads CASSRIIRQPQHF. CDR3 DNA sequence: TGCGCCAGCAGCCGTATTATTCGTCAGCCCCAGCATTTT.

The chain links TRBV6-6 to TRBJ1-4, with D unclear. The CDR3 runs to 16 residues. Germline V gives CDR1 MNHNY, CDR2 SVGAGI (reference sequence). V was cut by 6 bases and J by 0 bases, with 14 bases left in between. The CDR3 DNA follows: TGTGCCAGCAGGCCCGCCGACACCACAACTAATGAAAAACTGTTTTTT. Protein: CASRPADTTTNEKLFF.

This chain joins TRBV5-1 and TRBJ2-5; D is possibly TRBD1 (6 bases). The CDR3 is made up of 14 amino acids. V gave up 0 bases and J gave up 4 bases, with 10 bases separating them. The V gene's germline CDR1 is SGHRS and CDR2 YFSETQ. The DNA for the CDR3 is TGCGCCAGCAGCTTGGGCAGGGGTATAGAGACCCAGTACTTC. Its protein product is CASSLGRGIETQYF. The full variable domain, with the rest looked up from reference TRBV5-1 and TRBJ2-5, is KAGVTQTPRYLIKTRGQQVTLSCSPISGHRSVSWYQQTPGQGLQFLFEYFSETQRNKGNFPGRFSGRQFSNSRSEMNVSTLELGDSALYLCASSLGRGIETQYFGPGTRLLVL.

This clone is a singleton in its sample. The gene calls are TRBV5-1 and TRBJ2-7; 11 positions match TRBD2. V shed 3 bases and J 3 bases; nucleotides not matched to a gene: 2. Per the germline V gene, CDR1 is SGHRS and CDR2 is YFSETQ. The length of the CDR3 is 14 residues. DNA for the CDR3: TGCGCCAGCAGCTCGACTAGCGGGAACTACGAGCAGTACTTC. Translating gives CASSSTSGNYEQYF.

This clone was recorded a few times. The J gene is TRBJ2-1, the V gene TRBV30; D unclear. This CDR3 is built from 11 residues. Trimming took 4 bases from V and 8 from J, leaving 9 bases between them. CDR1 is GTSNPN, CDR2 SVGIG, per germline (reference sequence). The CDR3 DNA is TGTGCCTGGACGGGTGGGTATGAGCAGTTCTTC. Translated: CAWTGGYEQFF. The full variable domain, in which reference TRBV30 and TRBJ2-1 provide the parts outside the CDR3, is SQTIHQWPATLVQPVGSPLSLECTVEGTSNPNLYWYRQAAGRGLQLLFYSVGIGQISSEVPQNLSASRPQDRQFILSSKKLLLSDSGFYLCAWTGGYEQFFGPGTRLTVL.

Here the CDR3 reads CASSPDSAYSGNTIYF. The DNA for the CDR3 is TGTGCCAGCAGCCCCGACAGTGCCTACTCTGGAAACACCATATATTTT. The chain joins TRBV7-3 to TRBJ1-3, with D possibly TRBD1 on 5 matching bases. Per germline, CDR1 SGHTA and CDR2 FQGTGA. This CDR3 spans 16 amino acids. V was trimmed by 5 bases and J by 0 bases, leaving 14 bases between them.

The chain recombines TRBV18 with TRBJ2-2, with 12 positions matching TRBD2. The trim removed 1 base at V and 5 bases at J, leaving 8 bases unmatched. The germline V gene has CDR1 KGHSH and CDR2 LQKENI. The CDR3 has 18 amino acids. CDR3 protein: CASSPLPLAGGRTGELFF. Written as DNA, the CDR3 is TGTGCCAGCTCACCACTACCACTAGCGGGAGGTAGGACCGGGGAGCTGTTTTTT. Using reference TRBV18 and TRBJ2-2 for the parts outside the CDR3, the full variable domain is NAGVMQNPRHLVRRRGQEARLRCSPMKGHSHVYWYRQLPEEGLKFMVYLQKENIIDESGMPKERFSAEFPKEGPSILRIQQVVRGDSAAYFCASSPLPLAGGRTGELFFGEGSRLTVL.

The chain recombines TRBV5-1 with TRBJ2-3; no definite D call. Germline V gives CDR1 SGHRS, CDR2 YFSETQ. V lost 4 bases and J 0 bases, leaving 12 bases between the germline ends. This CDR3 has 15 residues. CDR3 amino acids: CASSAGRASTDTQYF. CDR3 DNA: TGCGCCAGCAGCGCAGGCAGAGCTAGCACAGATACGCAGTATTTT.

The chain uses TRBV4-2 and TRBJ2-5, with TRBD2 matching 14 bases. CDR3 length equals 16 residues. CDR1 and CDR2 from the germline V gene are LGHNA and YNFKEQ. With V trimmed by 1 base and J by 5 bases, 3 bases remained unmatched. DNA for the CDR3: TGTGCCAGCAGCCAAGGACTAGCGGGAGGGGTCGAGACCCAGTACTTC. Protein sequence: CASSQGLAGGVETQYF.

This chain uses TRBV5-6 with TRBJ2-7; 9 bases are a match to TRBD2. The germline V gene encodes CDR1 SGHDT and CDR2 YYEEEE. The CDR3 length is 13 residues. The trim removed 6 bases at V and 9 bases at J, leaving 10 bases unmatched. The CDR3 nucleotides are TGTGCCAGCAAGCGGGGGGAGACTTTGGGGCAGTACTTC. Amino acids: CASKRGETLGQYF. The full variable domain, with the rest looked up from reference TRBV5-6 and TRBJ2-7, is DAGVTQSPTHLIKTRGQQVTLRCSPKSGHDTVSWYQQALGQGPQFIFQYYEEEERQRGNFPDRFSGHQFPNYSSELNVNALLLGDSALYLCASKRGETLGQYFGPGTRLTVT.

In the case of this clone: A much larger clonotype is one base distant, so this may be a read error. The V gene is TRBV6-6, the J gene TRBJ2-7; TRBD2 aligns across 12 bases. The V gene's germline CDR1 is MNHNY and CDR2 SVGAGI (reference sequence). The ends lost 6 bases at V and 5 bases at J; junction bases unmatched: 5. This CDR3 contains 14 residues. In DNA, the CDR3 is TGTGCCAGCAGCGCTAGCGGGAGGGGGAACGAGCAGTACTTC. Translation: CASSASGRGNEQYF.

This clone has a single count. J is TRBJ1-5 and V is TRBV28; D is uncertain. The CDR3 has 13 residues. V was pared by 7 bases and J by 6 bases, with 13 bases between. Germline V gene lookup returns CDR1 MDHEN and CDR2 SYDVKM. The CDR3, as DNA: TGTGCCAGCAAGGAACAGTCCACTCAGCCCCAGCATTTT. This encodes CASKEQSTQPQHF.

This clone came up once. A junction end diverges from the germline sequence, so it may reflect a read error. V gene TRBV27 combines with J gene TRBJ1-5, with D uncertain. Germline-derived CDR1 and CDR2 are MNHEY and SMNVEV (reference sequence). This CDR3 is 15 amino acids long. DNA of the CDR3: TGTGCCAGCGGTTTGGGAGGGATGGGCAATCAGCCCCAGCATTTT. Residues: CASGLGGMGNQPQHF.

This sequence joins TRBV7-2 and TRBJ1-4, with D perhaps TRBD1 (5 bases). The germline gives CDR1 SGHTA, CDR2 FQGNSA. V gave up 0 bases and J gave up 7 bases, with 15 bases separating them. There are 16 residues in the CDR3. CDR3 residues: CASSLAAGARGEKLFF. DNA of the CDR3: TGTGCCAGCAGCTTAGCGGCCGGGGCTCGGGGTGAAAAACTGTTTTTT.

CDR3 protein: CASSILGYEQYF. The CDR3, as DNA: TGTGCCAGTAGTATTCTGGGCTACGAGCAGTACTTC. The chain is built from TRBV19 and TRBJ2-7; D ambiguous. Germline-derived CDR1 and CDR2 are LNHDA and SQIVND (reference sequence). This CDR3 comprises 12 residues. The V end lost 3 bases, the J end lost 3 bases, and 6 bases lay between the germline ends.